These 23 T cell receptor beta chains came from one sample sequenced in a study of T cell responses to AZD1222 COVID-19 vaccine. Data came from immunoSEQ multiplex PCR; TCRdb stores just in-frame clones and leaves some out. The sample gives about 120,000 clones, approximately 94% of which show up once; around 5% is in the top ten. The specimen was peripheral blood, collected 28 days after the second AZD1222 dose. These receptors were taken from an adult who received the AZD1222 COVID-19 vaccine.

A word on this clone: A read error may produce the germline difference seen at one junction end. V and J are TRBV19 and TRBJ2-7; no reliable D call. The length of the CDR3 is 8 residues. Germline values: CDR1 LNHDA, CDR2 SQIVND (reference sequence). The CDR3 here is CASSIPDF. CDR3 nucleotides: TGTGCCAGTAGTATCCCCGACTTC.

The chain is built from TRBV11-3 and TRBJ2-5, with 10 bases matching TRBD2. V dropped 5 bases and J dropped 3; count of bases not matched to a gene: 12. CDR1 and CDR2 (germline): SGHNT, YENEEA. This CDR3 spans 17 amino acids. The CDR3 nucleotides are TGTGCCAGCAGCCAACGGCGAGCTAGCGGGGGAGAAGAGACCCAGTACTTC. Translated: CASSQRRASGGEETQYF. The whole variable domain, filled in from reference TRBV11-3 and TRBJ2-5, reads EAGVVQSPRYKIIEKKQPVAFWCNPISGHNTLYWYLQNLGQGPELLIRYENEEAVDDSQLPKDRFSAERLKGVDSTLKIQPAELGDSAVYLCASSQRRASGGEETQYFGPGTRLLVL.

The CDR3 region is CATRSAGGPLNNEQFF. The CDR3 coding sequence is TGTGCCACCAGGTCGGCGGGGGGTCCCTTAAACAATGAGCAGTTCTTC. V is TRBV15 and J is TRBJ2-1; the match to TRBD2 covers 8 bases. CDR1 LNHNV and CDR2 YYDKDF come from the germline V gene (reference sequence). V lost 6 bases and J lost 5; bases outside the gene matches: 12. The CDR3 length is 16 residues.

The chain combines TRBV4-2 with TRBJ2-7; the match to TRBD2 covers 10 bases. V lost 3 bases and J lost 2; bases outside the gene matches: 7. The CDR3 runs 16 residues. The V gene's germline CDR1 is LGHNA and CDR2 YNFKEQ. The CDR3 sequence: CASSQGLAPAPYEQYF. The CDR3 nucleotides are TGTGCCAGCAGCCAGGGACTAGCGCCCGCTCCCTACGAGCAGTACTTC.

The chain carries TRBV7-8 and TRBJ2-5, with D perhaps matching TRBD1 or TRBD2 (6 bases each). V dropped 7 bases and J dropped 3 bases, with 18 bases sitting between them. The CDR3 loop spans 15 amino acids. Germline V gene data show CDR1 as SGHVS and CDR2 as FQNEAQ. The CDR3 DNA is TGTGCCAGCACCGCGCGTCGGGGGCCCGAAGAGACCCAGTACTTC. The encoded protein is CASTARRGPEETQYF.

The chain has TRBV10-3 and TRBJ1-3; 9 bases agree with TRBD1. This CDR3 has 16 amino acids. V dropped 2 bases and J dropped 0; count of bases not matched to a gene: 2. Germline V gene lookup returns CDR1 ENHRY and CDR2 SYGVKD. The CDR3 is CAISEGGQGSGNTIYF. The CDR3 coding sequence is TGTGCCATCAGTGAGGGGGGACAGGGCTCTGGAAACACCATATATTTT.

The chain recombines TRBV28 with TRBJ2-7, with a tentative D call TRBD1 (5 bases). The CDR3 is 15 amino acids. Per the germline V gene, CDR1 is MDHEN and CDR2 is SYDVKM. The V end lost 7 bases, the J end lost 3 bases, and 19 bases lay between the germline ends. CDR3 DNA sequence: TGTGCCAGCACTCAACCACGGGCAGGGATCTACGAGCAGTACTTC. Protein: CASTQPRAGIYEQYF.

The chain uses TRBV7-9 and TRBJ2-3; tentative D call: TRBD2 (6 bases). V was cut by 3 bases and J by 6 bases, with 7 bases left in between. The length of the CDR3 is 12 residues. Germline lookup yields CDR1 SEHNR and CDR2 FQNEAQ (reference sequence). The CDR3 coding sequence is TGTGCCAGCAGCTTCACTAGCGATACGCAGTATTTT. It specifies CASSFTSDTQYF.

J is TRBJ1-2 and V is TRBV7-2; no clear D. CDR1 is SGHTA, CDR2 FQGNSA, per germline. The length of the CDR3 is 15 residues. The V end was cut by 5 bases, the J end by 0 bases, with 13 bases between. This CDR3 is CASSPRLLANYGYTF. In DNA, the CDR3 is TGTGCCAGCAGCCCCCGGCTGTTAGCTAACTATGGCTACACCTTC.

This chain uses TRBV23-1 with TRBJ1-6, with D maybe TRBD1 (5 bases). TRBV23-1 is placed among ORFs of uncertain function. Trimming stripped 0 bases from V and 1 base from J, with 19 bases between. The CDR3 has 20 amino acids. In DNA, the CDR3 is TGCGCCAGCAGTCAATCGAGGGGCAGGGTCGCTGGGTCCTATAATTCACCCCTCCACTTT. This encodes CASSQSRGRVAGSYNSPLHF.

The rearrangement joins TRBV7-3 to TRBJ2-5; TRBD1 is a possible D gene (6 bases). Trimming stripped 3 bases from V and 5 bases from J, with 16 bases between. CDR1 is SGHTA and CDR2 is FQGTGA in the germline V gene. The CDR3 is 15 residues long. CDR3 amino acids: CASSFAQGSWETQYF. For the CDR3, the DNA is TGTGCCAGCAGCTTCGCACAGGGATCTTGGGAGACCCAGTACTTC.

The V and J genes are TRBV25-1 and TRBJ1-2; 7 positions agree with TRBD1. J gave up 5 bases and V 3 bases, and 6 bases lay outside the gene matches. Germline V CDR1 and CDR2: MGHDK, SYGVNS. CDR3 length equals 14 residues. The CDR3 DNA sequence: TGTGCCAGCAGTGAGAGGGGGCGGGTTTATGGCTACACCTTC. Translation gives CASSERGRVYGYTF.

The V and J genes are TRBV19 and TRBJ2-7; D might be TRBD1 (6 bases). The V end was cut by 0 bases, the J end by 0 bases, with 12 bases between. The CDR3 is 16 residues long. Per the germline V gene, CDR1 is LNHDA and CDR2 is SQIVND (reference sequence). CDR3 coding DNA: TGTGCCAGTAGTATAGACGGGCAGGGGAACTCCTACGAGCAGTACTTC. As protein: CASSIDGQGNSYEQYF.

This clone is a singleton in its sample. The J gene is TRBJ1-1, the V gene TRBV6-2 or TRBV6-3; D is undetermined. The V gene's germline CDR1 is MNHEY and CDR2 SVGEGT. The CDR3 is 14 residues long. Trimming stripped 2 bases from V and 0 bases from J, with 7 bases between. The CDR3 loop reads CASSYVGMNTEAFF. In DNA form, the CDR3 reads TGTGCCAGCAGTTACGTGGGAATGAACACTGAAGCTTTCTTT.

CDR3 residues: CASGGLGRNEQFF. The CDR3 bases are TGTGCCTCCGGGGGACTAGGGAGGAATGAGCAGTTCTTC. The rearrangement uses TRBV19 and TRBJ2-1, with TRBD2 matching 8 bases. The junction had 10 bases not matched to a gene; V was cut back by 11 bases and J by 7 bases. The CDR3 has 13 residues. Germline V gives CDR1 LNHDA, CDR2 SQIVND (reference sequence).

The chain combines TRBV7-6 with TRBJ2-7; 11 bases fit TRBD1. CDR3 length: 15 amino acids. Trimming took 1 base from V and 7 from J; bases not matched to a gene: 6. Germline V lookup: CDR1 SGHVS, CDR2 FNYEAQ. This chain's CDR3 is CASSLVGTGGGEQYF. In DNA form, the CDR3 reads TGTGCCAGCAGCTTAGTGGGGACAGGGGGGGGTGAGCAGTACTTC.

The chain has TRBV5-5 and TRBJ2-3; a weak D match, TRBD1 (5 bases). The V gene lost 4 bases and the J gene lost 2 bases, with 11 bases spanning the gap. This CDR3 spans 14 amino acids. CDR1 and CDR2 (germline): SGHKS, YYEKEE (reference sequence). CDR3 coding DNA: TGTGCCAGCAGCCGCGGACACCTCACAGATACGCAGTATTTT. Translated, it gives CASSRGHLTDTQYF.

The chain links TRBV6-2 or TRBV6-3 to TRBJ1-1; D uncertain. The CDR3 consists of 14 residues. Germline CDR1 reads MNHEY; CDR2 reads SVGEGT. Trimming removed 5 bases at V and 0 bases at J, with 10 bases between. The DNA for the CDR3 is TGTGCCAGCAGTGCGACGCGGATGAACACTGAAGCTTTCTTT. The encoded protein is CASSATRMNTEAFF.

The chain uses TRBV6-1 and TRBJ1-2, with 7 bases fitting TRBD1. This CDR3 is 13 amino acids long. Germline V gene lookup returns CDR1 MNHNS and CDR2 SASEGT. The junction had 2 bases not matched to a gene; V was cut back by 3 bases and J by 4 bases. The CDR3 DNA reads as TGTGCCAGCAGTGAGGACAGGTTCTATGGCTACACCTTC. Translating gives CASSEDRFYGYTF.

This clone occurred once. V and J are TRBV7-2 and TRBJ1-6; tentative D call: TRBD1 (5 bases). V shed 2 bases and J shed 5 bases, with 10 bases lying between them. The CDR3 loop spans 15 amino acids. The germline V gene has CDR1 SGHTA and CDR2 FQGNSA. CDR3 bases: TGTGCCAGCAGCTTATATGGGGCTGATAATTCACCCCTCCACTTT. This translates into CASSLYGADNSPLHF.

The chain recombines TRBV21-1 with TRBJ2-7; TRBD1 is the table's D call and was not checked against the DNA. TRBV21-1 is shown as a pseudogene. The length of the CDR3 is 11 residues. The CDR3 protein is CASSNRGQPFF. CDR3 in DNA: TGTGCCAGCAGCAATAGGGGACAGCCCTTCTTC.

The J gene is TRBJ1-1, the V gene TRBV12-3 or TRBV12-4; 8 positions match TRBD1. The CDR3 totals 13 residues. V lost 5 bases, J lost 3 bases, and 2 bases stayed unmatched. CDR3 in DNA: TGTGCCAGCAGTACGACAGGGGACACTGAAGCTTTCTTT. Protein sequence: CASSTTGDTEAFF.

The chain links TRBV29-1 to TRBJ2-3; 8 bases agree with TRBD2. The CDR3 covers 17 residues. Trimming took 4 bases from V and 0 from J; bases not matched to a gene: 12. Germline V CDR1 and CDR2: SQVTM, ANQGSEA. In nucleotides, the CDR3 is TGCAGCGTTGCGGGACTAGAAATTTTGGATAGCACAGATACGCAGTATTTT. This gives the protein CSVAGLEILDSTDTQYF.